The 8 T cell receptor beta chains below were found in one sample sequenced in a study of cytomegalovirus exposure and HLA in healthy donors. This PCR relied on a set of 60 Vbeta primers and 13 Jbeta primers. Assay: immunoSEQ multiplex PCR; the TCRdb copy retains only in-frame clones and omits some. The sample consists of more than 110,000 clones, around 83% of them appearing once. Material for sequencing was PBMCs. The source of these receptors is a man aged 40-49 years in good health and CMV-seropositive.

By share, this clone counts as medium-sized (0.01 to 0.1%). The chain joins TRBV5-1 to TRBJ2-5; 10 bases fit TRBD2. The CDR3 length is 17 residues. V lost 4 bases and J lost 5; bases outside the gene matches: 14. Germline CDR1 reads SGHRS; CDR2 reads YFSETQ. The CDR3 protein is CASSPFPGTSVDETQYF. The CDR3 nucleotides read TGCGCCAGCAGCCCTTTTCCCGGGACTAGCGTTGACGAGACCCAGTACTTC.

V usage is TRBV7-9 and J usage is TRBJ1-4; D unresolved. The CDR3 covers 14 residues. Germline values: CDR1 SEHNR, CDR2 FQNEAQ (reference sequence). Between the trimmed V and J ends, which lost 5 bases and 12 bases, there was a span of 19 bases. In DNA form, the CDR3 reads TGTGCCAGCAGCCTGACTACAGTGTCGAGGCAACTGTTTTTT. Translation gives CASSLTTVSRQLFF.

The rearrangement joins TRBV5-1 to TRBJ2-7, with TRBD1 matching 8 bases. The germline gives CDR1 SGHRS, CDR2 YFSETQ. Trimming took 2 bases from V and 7 from J; bases not matched to a gene: 5. The CDR3 spans 13 residues. The CDR3 loop reads CASSFGQGGEQYF. DNA of the CDR3: TGCGCCAGCAGCTTCGGACAGGGTGGGGAGCAGTACTTC. The full variable domain, in which reference TRBV5-1 and TRBJ2-7 provide the parts outside the CDR3, is KAGVTQTPRYLIKTRGQQVTLSCSPISGHRSVSWYQQTPGQGLQFLFEYFSETQRNKGNFPGRFSGRQFSNSRSEMNVSTLELGDSALYLCASSFGQGGEQYFGPGTRLTVT.

The rearrangement joins TRBV28 to TRBJ1-2; 7 bases fit TRBD1. Trimming took 6 bases from V and 0 from J; bases not matched to a gene: 19. The CDR3 length is 19 residues. Germline lookup yields CDR1 MDHEN and CDR2 SYDVKM. DNA of the CDR3: TGTGCCAGCAGGAGTGCTTACCGGGACAGCCGTATTTCTAACTATGGCTACACCTTC. Its protein is CASRSAYRDSRISNYGYTF.

The V and J genes are TRBV25-1 and TRBJ2-1; D might be TRBD1 (5 bases). V lost 2 bases and J 11 bases, leaving 10 bases between the germline ends. Per the germline V gene, CDR1 is MGHDK and CDR2 is SYGVNS. This CDR3 contains 12 residues. For the CDR3, the DNA is TGTGCCAGCAGTGAAAGACAGAATAAGCAGTTCTTC. It yields the protein CASSERQNKQFF.

V gene TRBV7-6 combines with J gene TRBJ1-1, with D uncertain. Trimming removed 0 bases from V and 4 bases from J, with 12 bases in between. The CDR3 length is 15 residues. Germline loops: CDR1 SGHVS, CDR2 FNYEAQ. CDR3 sequence: CASSLAAGGGTEAFF. The CDR3 DNA sequence: TGTGCCAGCAGCTTAGCGGCGGGCGGCGGCACTGAAGCTTTCTTT.

This clone was seen only a few times. The V call is TRBV4-1, the J call TRBJ2-7; possibly TRBD2 for D (6 bases). Germline V CDR1 and CDR2: MGHRA, YSYEKL. The CDR3 is 15 amino acids. Trimming took 3 bases from V and 1 from J, leaving 13 bases between them. The CDR3 is CASSHPGLLSYEQYF. CDR3 bases: TGCGCCAGCAGCCACCCGGGACTCCTGTCCTACGAGCAGTACTTC.

The J gene is TRBJ2-7, the V gene TRBV5-1; 7 bases line up with TRBD2. The CDR3 has 15 amino acids. CDR1 and CDR2 from the germline V gene are SGHRS and YFSETQ. V dropped 1 base and J dropped 2; count of bases not matched to a gene: 6. The CDR3 coding sequence is TGCGCCAGCAGCTTGAGGCTAGCGGCCCCCTACGAGCAGTACTTC. As protein: CASSLRLAAPYEQYF.